This is a list of T cell receptor beta chains from one sample in a study of post-analysis software for immune sequencing data. TCRdb reanalysed the PCR reads using MiXCR and keeps one entry per CDR3 protein. The sample lists 750,000 to 950,000 distinct CDR3 sequences, approximately 53% occurring once. The specimen was blood. The receptors come from a girl under 18 with multiple sclerosis. Both conserved end residues are part of each CDR3. A D gene is named only where the DNA matches it firmly. Clone sizes are given selectively: once, few, many, or a class where the clone is expanded.

DNA	CDR3	V	J	D	size
TGTGCCAGCAGTGAAACGACGGTCATGAACACTGAAGCTTTCTTT	CASSETTVMNTEAFF	TRBV2	TRBJ1-1	.	.
TGTGCCAGCAGCGTAGATCCAGGGGAGGGGACCTACGAGCAGTACTTC	CASSVDPGEGTYEQYF	TRBV9	TRBJ2-7	.	.
TGTGCCAGCAGCGTAGAAGGCGGTCTAGCGGGGGTAGAGACCCAGTACTTC	CASSVEGGLAGVETQYF	TRBV9	TRBJ2-5	TRBD2	.
TGTGCCAGCAGTTACTCCACCGTTAGCGGAAAGACAGATACGCAGTATTTT	CASSYSTVSGKTDTQYF	TRBV6-6	TRBJ2-3	.	.
TGTGCCAGCAGCCCCAGAACTTGGACTAGCGGAGAGACCCAGTACTTC	CASSPRTWTSGETQYF	TRBV7-2	TRBJ2-5	TRBD2	few
TGTGCCAGCAGCTTAGAGCAGGGGCTCTATGGCTACACCTTC	CASSLEQGLYGYTF	TRBV11-2	TRBJ1-2	.	.
TGCAGTGCTAGGCAGCGGATTATAGCCAAAAACATTCAGTACTTC	CSARQRIIAKNIQYF	TRBV20-1	TRBJ2-4	.	.
TGCAGCGTTAGAAAGGGTCAGGGACCCTACAATGAGCAGTTCTTC	CSVRKGQGPYNEQFF	TRBV29-1	TRBJ2-1	.	.
TGCGCCAGCAGCTTGGGGGGTGCGTGGAGCTCCTACAATGAGCAGTTCTTC	CASSLGGAWSSYNEQFF	TRBV5-1	TRBJ2-1	.	.
TGTGCCTGGAACCAGGGTTTTGGGTATAGCTCCTACGAGCAGTACTTC	CAWNQGFGYSSYEQYF	TRBV30	TRBJ2-7	.	few
TGTGCCAGCAGCCAAGATTTAGTCCCCGGAAACATTCAGTACTTC	CASSQDLVPGNIQYF	TRBV3-1	TRBJ2-4	.	.
TGCAGTGCTAGAGATTTGGGGGGACAGGGGGCGCGGGAGCAGTACTTC	CSARDLGGQGAREQYF	TRBV20-1	TRBJ2-5	TRBD1	.
TGTGCCAGCAGTTTAATACTGATGGACTATGGCTACACCTTC	CASSLILMDYGYTF	TRBV27	TRBJ1-2	.	.
TGCGCCAGCAGCTTGGGGAAACCTACGACAGGTTTAGCCAAAAACATTCAGTACTTC	CASSLGKPTTGLAKNIQYF	TRBV5-1	TRBJ2-4	.	once
TGCGCCAGCAGCTCTCGACAGGGGGTGAGCACTGAAGCTTTCTTT	CASSSRQGVSTEAFF	TRBV5-1	TRBJ1-1	TRBD1	.
TGCGCCAGCAGCCCGGGACAGACCCTGGAGACCCAGTACTTC	CASSPGQTLETQYF	TRBV5-1	TRBJ2-5	TRBD1	few
TGTGCCAGCAGCTTGTTCTATGCGAATGAGCAGTTCTTC	CASSLFYANEQFF	TRBV5-5	TRBJ2-1	.	few
TGCAGTGCTAGAGACGTAGTCGGTGGGGGACCGGGCGAGCAGTACTTC	CSARDVVGGGPGEQYF	TRBV20-1	TRBJ2-7	.	.
TGTGCCAGCAGCCAAGGGCTTTATAATTCACCCCTCCACTTT	CASSQGLYNSPLHF	TRBV3-1	TRBJ1-6	.	.
TGCAGTGCTCCGGTCTACAGGGGAACCATCTCCTACAATGAGCAGTTTTTC	CSAPVYRGTISYNEQFF	TRBV20-1	TRBJ2-1	TRBD1	.
TGTGCCAGCGTGCCGGGGATGTTTAACTATGGCTACACCTTC	CASVPGMFNYGYTF	TRBV12-3/TRBV12-4	TRBJ1-2	.	.
TGTGCCAGCAGTTGGGACAGTTACAATCAGCCCCAGCATTTT	CASSWDSYNQPQHF	TRBV12-3/TRBV12-4	TRBJ1-5	TRBD1	.
TGTGCCAGCAGCCGTCGGGTAGCGGGTGCCACCTACGAGCAGTACTTC	CASSRRVAGATYEQYF	TRBV3-1	TRBJ2-7	TRBD2	.
TGCAGTGCTAGAGGACAGTTGGCGCACAATGAGCAGTTCTTC	CSARGQLAHNEQFF	TRBV20-1	TRBJ2-1	.	.
TGCAGCGTTAAAACCTCACTAGCGGGGGAGGATGATACGCAGTATTTT	CSVKTSLAGEDDTQYF	TRBV29-1	TRBJ2-3	TRBD2	once
TGTGCCAGCAGTTTACCATGGACCGGTCGGGATACGCAGTATTTT	CASSLPWTGRDTQYF	TRBV12-3/TRBV12-4	TRBJ2-3	.	.
TGTGCCAGCAGCTGGACAGGGGGTGGCGAGCAGTACTTC	CASSWTGGGEQYF	TRBV7-2	TRBJ2-7	TRBD1	.
TGTGCCAGCAGCCCTCGGTCCAGAGGGGCCAACGTCCTGACTTTC	CASSPRSRGANVLTF	TRBV9	TRBJ2-6	.	.
TGTGCCTGGAGCTGGCAGGGGACATCTAGCACAGATACGCAGTATTTT	CAWSWQGTSSTDTQYF	TRBV30	TRBJ2-3	.	.
TGTGCCAGCTCGCTACTAGCGGGGAGGCAAGGGGATGAGCAGTTCTTC	CASSLLAGRQGDEQFF	TRBV25-1	TRBJ2-1	TRBD2	.
TGTGCCAGCAGTCCGGGAGGGCCAGGGGTAGAGACCCAGTACTTC	CASSPGGPGVETQYF	TRBV12-3/TRBV12-4	TRBJ2-5	TRBD2	.
TGTGCCAGCCACGATGGGCAGGGCAACTATGGCTACACCTTC	CASHDGQGNYGYTF	TRBV4-2	TRBJ1-2	.	.
TGTGCCAGCAGCGGTACTTCAACCACTGAAGCTTTCTTT	CASSGTSTTEAFF	TRBV12-3/TRBV12-4	TRBJ1-1	.	.
TGTGCCAGCAGTAAGTCAAGGGGGCTGAGCACTGAAGCTTTCTTT	CASSKSRGLSTEAFF	TRBV12-3/TRBV12-4	TRBJ1-1	TRBD1	.
TGCGCCAGCAGCGGGAACAGAGAAGAGACCCAGTACTTC	CASSGNREETQYF	TRBV5-1	TRBJ2-5	.	.
TGTGCCAGCGGCTTTAGAACAGAGACCTACGAGCAGTACTTC	CASGFRTETYEQYF	TRBV7-9	TRBJ2-7	.	few
TGTGCCAGCAAACCCCTCGGGGCAGGGATCAATGAGCAGTTCTTC	CASKPLGAGINEQFF	TRBV27	TRBJ2-1	.	few
TGTGCCAGCAACCCGACGGGGGGGCCGTTCACCGGGGAGCTGTTTTTT	CASNPTGGPFTGELFF	TRBV7-2	TRBJ2-2	TRBD2	.
TGTGCCAGCAGCGTCATCTCAGGCGGGGAGACAGATACGCAGTATTTT	CASSVISGGETDTQYF	TRBV9	TRBJ2-3	.	.
TGTGCCAGCAGCTCCTCAATAGGAACAGTCTCCTACGAGCAGTACTTC	CASSSSIGTVSYEQYF	TRBV5-5	TRBJ2-7	.	few
TGCAGTGCCCCGAGGGCCGGGACAGGATTTGTCCACGAGCAGTACTTC	CSAPRAGTGFVHEQYF	TRBV20-1	TRBJ2-7	TRBD1	.
TGCAGTGCTAGCCCCCCCCCGGTGAGCTCCTACAATGAGCAGTTCTTC	CSASPPPVSSYNEQFF	TRBV20-1	TRBJ2-1	.	once
TGCAGTGCTAGACATGGGGAGCAGTACTTC	CSARHGEQYF	TRBV20-1	TRBJ2-7	.	.
TGTGCCAGCAGTCCAGGGTATGGTAATGAAAAACTGTTTTTT	CASSPGYGNEKLFF	TRBV2	TRBJ1-4	.	few
TGTGCCAGCAGTTTATCAAGGGACTCCGAGCAGTACTTC	CASSLSRDSEQYF	TRBV12-3/TRBV12-4	TRBJ2-7	.	few
TGCAGTGCTAGAGTCCCCGGACAGGGGATGGAGACCCAGTACTTC	CSARVPGQGMETQYF	TRBV20-1	TRBJ2-5	TRBD1	.
TGTGCCAGCAGCTTAGCGTCCAGAAAGGCTACGCAGTATTTT	CASSLASRKATQYF	TRBV7-9	TRBJ2-3	.	.
TGTGCCAGCAGTATCCGACAGGACTACGAGCAGTACTTC	CASSIRQDYEQYF	TRBV27	TRBJ2-7	.	few
TGCGCCAGCAGCCAAGTTGGACTAGCGGGAGCTTCCTACAATGAGCAGTTCTTC	CASSQVGLAGASYNEQFF	TRBV4-1	TRBJ2-1	TRBD2	.
TGTGCCAGCAGCTCCTGGGGGTCCAAAAACATTCAGTACTTC	CASSSWGSKNIQYF	TRBV5-5	TRBJ2-4	.	.
TGCAGTGCTAGAGATATGTCTAGCGGGGGGACCCGCACAGATACGCAGTATTTT	CSARDMSSGGTRTDTQYF	TRBV20-1	TRBJ2-3	TRBD2	.